Following are 31 T cell receptor beta chains from one sample sequenced in a study of blood T cell repertoires in COVID-19 (TCRdb year 2020). The library was built by means of the immunoSEQ multiplex PCR assay. TCRdb took this table from immuneACCESS and kept in-frame rearrangements with V and J called. Such tables lack part of the clones; where checked against another copy, unresolved V genes explain under half of the gap, and the rest is unexplained. The sample has approximately 160,000 clones on record, roughly 87% of them singletons. The top ten constitute roughly 7.3% of the sample. Sample: PBMCs or T cells enriched from blood (not recorded which). The source is a woman between 45 and 65 years old who had recovered from COVID-19.

The chain carries TRBV19 and TRBJ1-1; D possibly corresponds to TRBD1 (6 bases). The V gene's germline CDR1 is LNHDA and CDR2 SQIVND (reference sequence). This CDR3 region has 13 residues. V dropped 9 bases and J dropped 0 bases, with 11 bases sitting between them. The CDR3 protein is CASSDRLNTEAFF. The DNA for the CDR3 is TGTGCCAGCAGTGACAGGCTGAACACTGAAGCTTTCTTT.

The chain carries TRBV7-2 and TRBJ1-1; no reliable D call. Germline assignment: CDR1 SGHTA and CDR2 FQGNSA. V lost 4 bases to trimming and J lost 0 bases, with 9 bases between them. The CDR3 spans 14 residues. The CDR3 region has the DNA TGTGCCAGCAGCTCGGGGTTCATGAACACTGAAGCTTTCTTT. Residues: CASSSGFMNTEAFF.

The chain joins TRBV7-8 to TRBJ2-3; 10 bases are shared with TRBD2. Looked up from germline, CDR1 is SGHVS and CDR2 is FQNEAQ. V lost 5 bases, J lost 4 bases, and 9 bases stayed unmatched. The CDR3 runs 16 residues. The CDR3 is CASSRRPSGSADTQYF. The CDR3 DNA follows: TGTGCCAGCAGCCGTCGCCCTAGCGGGAGCGCAGATACGCAGTATTTT. The complete variable domain, with remaining parts taken from reference TRBV7-8 and TRBJ2-3, reads GAGVSQSPRYKVAKRGQDVALRCDPISGHVSLFWYQQALGQGPEFLTYFQNEAQLDKSGLPSDRFFAERPEGSVSTLKIQRTQQEDSAVYLCASSRRPSGSADTQYFGPGTRLTVL.

The V and J genes are TRBV18 and TRBJ1-5; D remains unclear. This CDR3 comprises 14 residues. Looked up from germline, CDR1 is KGHSH and CDR2 is LQKENI. Trimming pared 4 bases from V and 1 base from J, leaving 8 bases between. The CDR3 DNA reads TGTGCCAGCTCACGACTTGACAGCAATCAGCCCCAGCATTTT. Its translation is CASSRLDSNQPQHF.

This clone was counted a single time. The chain employs TRBV6-5 and TRBJ2-7; 10 bases line up with TRBD1. Germline V gene sequence: CDR1 MNHEY, CDR2 SVGAGI. V shed 2 bases and J 2 bases; nucleotides not matched to a gene: 3. The CDR3 loop spans 15 amino acids. CDR3 nucleotide sequence: TGTGCCAGCAGTTACGCAGGGACAGGGGCCTACGAGCAGTACTTC. Translation: CASSYAGTGAYEQYF.

V gene TRBV15 combines with J gene TRBJ1-1, with D perhaps TRBD1 (6 bases). Germline V gene data show CDR1 as LNHNV and CDR2 as YYDKDF (reference sequence). V lost 5 bases and J 7 bases, leaving 23 bases between the germline ends. The CDR3 contains 16 residues. The CDR3 reads CATSSTGRRIDFEAFF. In DNA, the CDR3 is TGTGCCACCAGCTCTACAGGGCGCCGAATAGACTTTGAAGCTTTCTTT.

The chain employs TRBV10-3 and TRBJ1-5; no definite D call. The V gene's germline CDR1 is ENHRY and CDR2 SYGVKD. V was trimmed by 6 bases and J by 0 bases, leaving 6 bases between them. CDR3 length: 13 amino acids. In DNA, the CDR3 is TGTGCCATCAGCAGGAATAGCAATCAGCCCCAGCATTTT. As protein: CAISRNSNQPQHF.

V is TRBV13 and J is TRBJ2-5; 9 positions match TRBD2. The CDR3 totals 16 residues. CDR1 is PRHDT and CDR2 is FYEKMQ in the germline V gene (reference sequence). Trimming took 5 bases from V and 5 from J; bases not matched to a gene: 12. The CDR3 bases are TGTGCCAGCAGCGCCCGTGGTAGCGGGAGTAGGGAGACCCAGTACTTC. Its protein product is CASSARGSGSRETQYF.

The rearrangement links TRBV11-3 to TRBJ2-7, with D possibly TRBD2 on 6 matching bases. Germline CDR1 reads SGHNT; CDR2 reads YENEEA. The CDR3 consists of 16 residues. V lost 5 bases, J lost 6 bases, and 23 bases lay in between. CDR3 nucleotide sequence: TGTGCCAGCAGCCAAATGTGGGGGGAGAGTTGGCGCGAGCAGTACTTC. It yields the protein CASSQMWGESWREQYF. Filled out from reference TRBV11-3 and TRBJ2-7, the complete variable domain reads EAGVVQSPRYKIIEKKQPVAFWCNPISGHNTLYWYLQNLGQGPELLIRYENEEAVDDSQLPKDRFSAERLKGVDSTLKIQPAELGDSAVYLCASSQMWGESWREQYFGPGTRLTVT.

This chain links TRBV19 with TRBJ1-2; TRBD1 matches 7 bases. After removal of 5 bases from V and 6 bases from J, the junction contained 12 bases not matched to a gene. This CDR3 has 15 amino acids. Germline CDR1 and CDR2: LNHDA and SQIVND (reference sequence). CDR3 in amino acids: CASSRNRGAENGYTF. The CDR3, as DNA: TGTGCCAGTAGTCGAAACAGGGGTGCGGAAAATGGCTACACCTTC.

This clone showed up just once. The genes are TRBV7-3 and TRBJ2-2, with D uncertain. The germline V and J ends were trimmed by 5 bases and 8 bases, with 9 bases remaining between them. Germline CDR1 reads SGHTA; CDR2 reads FQGTGA. The CDR3 has 12 residues. In nucleotides, the CDR3 is TGTGCCAGCAGCCCTCAGGTGGGGGAGCTGTTTTTT. It encodes CASSPQVGELFF.

J is TRBJ1-5 and V is TRBV7-2, with unresolved D. The CDR3 runs 15 residues. Germline lookup yields CDR1 SGHTA and CDR2 FQGNSA. V was cut by 0 bases and J by 1 base, with 7 bases left in between. The CDR3 here is CASSLAVASNQPQHF. The CDR3 DNA follows: TGTGCCAGCAGCTTAGCGGTGGCAAGCAATCAGCCCCAGCATTTT.

The chain couples TRBV3-1 (or the pseudogene TRBV3-2) to TRBJ1-2; a weak D match, TRBD1 (6 bases). Germline V CDR1 and CDR2: LGHDT, YNNKEL (reference sequence). The CDR3 runs 17 residues. The germline V and J ends were trimmed by 3 bases and 1 base, with 18 bases remaining between them. The CDR3 is CASSHLTSGTSNYGYTF. The DNA for the CDR3 is TGTGCCAGCAGCCACCTAACCTCCGGGACAAGTAACTATGGCTACACCTTC.

The chain recombines TRBV19 with TRBJ2-3; a weak D match, TRBD1 (5 bases). The CDR3 extends over 16 amino acids. Trimming stripped 2 bases from V and 4 bases from J, with 16 bases between. The germline CDR1 and CDR2 sequences are LNHDA and SQIVND (reference sequence). Here the CDR3 reads CASSILGGALADTQYF. The DNA of the CDR3 is TGTGCCAGTAGTATATTAGGTGGGGCGCTCGCAGATACGCAGTATTTT.

The CDR3 reads CASSLGLQGITDTQYF. CDR3 bases: TGTGCCAGCAGCTTAGGATTACAGGGGATCACAGATACGCAGTATTTT. The chain couples TRBV11-3 to TRBJ2-3, with 7 bases aligning to TRBD1. CDR1 and CDR2 from the germline V gene are SGHNT and YENEEA. There are 16 residues in the CDR3. Unmatched junction bases numbered 6, after V lost 1 base and J lost 2 bases. Drawing the rest from reference TRBV11-3 and TRBJ2-3, the complete variable domain is EAGVVQSPRYKIIEKKQPVAFWCNPISGHNTLYWYLQNLGQGPELLIRYENEEAVDDSQLPKDRFSAERLKGVDSTLKIQPAELGDSAVYLCASSLGLQGITDTQYFGPGTRLTVL.

As to this clone: Relative to the germline gene, one junction end is altered; a read error may explain this. The genes are TRBV7-7 and TRBJ2-1, with D uncertain. The CDR3 loop spans 13 amino acids. Germline assignment: CDR1 SSHAT and CDR2 FNYEAQ (reference sequence). Written as DNA, the CDR3 is TGTGCTAGCAGCTTAGCTGGTAGCAATGAGCAGTTCTTC. This codes for CASSLAGSNEQFF. The complete variable domain, with remaining parts taken from reference TRBV7-7 and TRBJ2-1, reads GAGVSQSPRYKVTKRGQDVTLRCDPISSHATLYWYQQALGQGPEFLTYFNYEAQPDKSGLPSDRFSAERPEGSISTLTIQRTEQRDSAMYRCASSLAGSNEQFFGPGTRLTVL.

This clone was found once. The V and J genes are TRBV30 and TRBJ1-5; D gene ambiguous. CDR1 is GTSNPN and CDR2 is SVGIG in the germline V gene (reference sequence). The CDR3 spans 13 residues. Trimming took 2 bases from V and 0 from J, leaving 5 bases between them. The CDR3 nucleotides are TGTGCCTGGAGTCTCAGTAGCAATCAGCCCCAGCATTTT. Translation gives CAWSLSSNQPQHF.

The genes are TRBV6-5 and TRBJ2-2, with TRBD1 identical over 10 bases. In germline, CDR1 is MNHEY, CDR2 SVGAGI. The CDR3 contains 14 residues. V trimming: 6 bases; J trimming: 3 bases; junction bases outside the gene matches: 1. The chain's CDR3 is CASRGQGHTGELFF. CDR3 nucleotide sequence: TGTGCCAGCAGGGGACAGGGGCACACCGGGGAGCTGTTTTTT.

The chain recombines TRBV7-2 with TRBJ2-4, with D perhaps TRBD2 (5 bases). Germline V gene lookup returns CDR1 SGHTA and CDR2 FQGNSA. V lost 0 bases and J 5 bases, leaving 20 bases between the germline ends. This CDR3 spans 18 amino acids. The CDR3 sequence: CASSLATSWRGSENIQYF. In DNA form, the CDR3 reads TGTGCCAGCAGCTTAGCCACCTCATGGAGAGGGAGTGAAAACATTCAGTACTTC.

The rearrangement links TRBV3-1 (or the pseudogene TRBV3-2) to TRBJ2-1; 10 positions agree with TRBD2. Germline CDR1 LGHDT, CDR2 YNNKEL (reference sequence). The CDR3 length is 16 residues. Trimming cost V 0 bases and J 8 bases; bases outside gene matches: 7. CDR3 sequence reads: CASSQDGLAGAHEQFF. In DNA, the CDR3 is TGTGCCAGCAGCCAAGATGGTCTAGCGGGAGCCCATGAGCAGTTCTTC.

The chain has TRBV27 and TRBJ2-7; D is possibly TRBD1 (6 bases). V dropped 0 bases and J dropped 2 bases, with 14 bases sitting between them. The CDR3 spans 16 residues. In germline, CDR1 is MNHEY, CDR2 SMNVEV (reference sequence). The CDR3 DNA follows: TGTGCCAGCAGTTTATCCAGAACAGGGACGCCCTACGAGCAGTACTTC. This encodes CASSLSRTGTPYEQYF.

The rearrangement links TRBV10-3 to TRBJ2-5; D call uncertain. Germline assignment: CDR1 ENHRY and CDR2 SYGVKD. The germline V and J ends were trimmed by 0 bases and 3 bases, with 17 bases remaining between them. The CDR3 totals 17 residues. The CDR3 sequence is CAISESAGGSREETQYF. In DNA, the CDR3 is TGTGCCATCAGTGAGTCGGCCGGCGGCAGCCGGGAAGAGACCCAGTACTTC.

A single count supports this clone. V is TRBV7-4 and J is TRBJ1-2, with a tentative D call TRBD1 (5 bases). This CDR3 is 17 amino acids long. V was pared by 2 bases and J by 8 bases, with 24 bases between. The V gene's germline CDR1 is SGHVT and CDR2 SQSDAQ. The CDR3 is CASSLYGLPGPLRGYTF. The CDR3 region has the DNA TGTGCCAGCAGCTTATATGGTTTGCCAGGGCCACTTAGAGGCTACACCTTC.

The chain employs TRBV5-4 and TRBJ2-7; D perhaps matches TRBD2 (5 bases). V lost 0 bases and J lost 3, with 16 bases in between. From germline, CDR1 is SGHNT and CDR2 YYREEE (reference sequence). The length of the CDR3 is 16 residues. The CDR3 here is CASSLGGAEVNYEQYF. CDR3 DNA sequence: TGTGCCAGCAGCTTGGGGGGAGCGGAAGTGAACTACGAGCAGTACTTC.

The rearrangement uses TRBV7-2 and TRBJ1-2, with 7 bases identical to TRBD1. The germline V gene encodes CDR1 SGHTA and CDR2 FQGNSA. Trimming took 6 bases from V and 4 from J; bases not matched to a gene: 14. This CDR3 comprises 16 residues. This CDR3 reads CASRPAPGGILYGYTF. Written as DNA, the CDR3 is TGTGCCAGCAGGCCCGCCCCAGGGGGGATCCTCTATGGCTACACCTTC. The whole variable domain, remainder taken from reference TRBV7-2 and TRBJ1-2, is GAGVSQSPSNKVTEKGKDVELRCDPISGHTALYWYRQSLGQGLEFLIYFQGNSAPDKSGLPSDRFSAERTGGSVSTLTIQRTQQEDSAVYLCASRPAPGGILYGYTFGSGTRLTVV.

The genes are TRBV7-9 and TRBJ2-1, with 8 bases matching TRBD1. The junction had 13 bases not matched to a gene; V was cut back by 6 bases and J by 9 bases. The germline V gene has CDR1 SEHNR and CDR2 FQNEAQ (reference sequence). This CDR3 is 15 amino acids long. CDR3 DNA: TGTGCCAGCAGTTCGGACAGGGAACATCGGGGTGAGCAGTTCTTC. It yields the protein CASSSDREHRGEQFF.

The chain combines TRBV19 with TRBJ1-4; D not resolved. Germline V CDR1 and CDR2: LNHDA, SQIVND (reference sequence). Trimming cost V 8 bases and J 7 bases, with 17 bases left between them. This CDR3 is built from 14 residues. The CDR3 nucleotides read TGTGCCAGTGGGAGGGCAGGAGGTGGTGAAAAACTGTTTTTT. Translation gives CASGRAGGGEKLFF.

This sequence joins TRBV19 and TRBJ1-4; perhaps TRBD1 as D (5 bases). This CDR3 has 14 residues. V was clipped by 7 bases and J by 5 bases, with 14 bases between them. CDR1 and CDR2 from the germline V gene are LNHDA and SQIVND (reference sequence). The CDR3 protein is CASKDSIINEKLFF. In DNA, the CDR3 is TGTGCCAGTAAAGACAGTATAATAAATGAAAAACTGTTTTTT. The whole variable domain, remainder taken from reference TRBV19 and TRBJ1-4, is DGGITQSPKYLFRKEGQNVTLSCEQNLNHDAMYWYRQDPGQGLRLIYYSQIVNDFQKGDIAEGYSVSREKKESFPLTVTSAQKNPTAFYLCASKDSIINEKLFFGSGTQLSVL.

The gene calls are TRBV28 and TRBJ2-1; D is uncertain. Trimming removed 6 bases at V and 4 bases at J, with 22 bases between. In germline, CDR1 is MDHEN, CDR2 SYDVKM. The CDR3 loop spans 17 amino acids. CDR3 in amino acids: CASSRPVFRSEYNEQFF. For the CDR3, the DNA is TGTGCCAGCAGCCGGCCGGTATTCCGGAGTGAGTACAATGAGCAGTTCTTC. Using reference TRBV28 and TRBJ2-1 for the parts outside the CDR3, the full variable domain is DVKVTQSSRYLVKRTGEKVFLECVQDMDHENMFWYRQDPGLGLRLIYFSYDVKMKEKGDIPEGYSVSREKKERFSLILESASTNQTSMYLCASSRPVFRSEYNEQFFGPGTRLTVL.

The chain uses TRBV14 and TRBJ2-1; maybe TRBD2 (5 bases). The germline V gene encodes CDR1 SGHDN and CDR2 FVKESK. Trimming removed 5 bases at V and 4 bases at J, with 9 bases between. There are 13 residues in the CDR3. The CDR3, as DNA: TGTGCCAGCAGCTTAACTAGTTACAATGAGCAGTTCTTC. Residues: CASSLTSYNEQFF.

This rearrangement joins TRBV7-2 to TRBJ2-5, with 7 bases identical to TRBD2. The CDR3 runs 16 residues. Trimming cost V 1 base and J 3 bases; bases outside gene matches: 8. CDR1 and CDR2 (germline): SGHTA, FQGNSA. The CDR3 nucleotides are TGTGCCAGCAGCTTAGTGGTAACTAGCGTCGAAGAGACCCAGTACTTC. Its protein is CASSLVVTSVEETQYF.